Below, 29 T cell receptor beta chains from the same sample are listed, as sequenced in a study of blood T cell repertoires in COVID-19. Assay: immunoSEQ multiplex PCR; the TCRdb copy retains only in-frame clones and omits some. Of around 53,000 clones listed, around nine tenths are singletons. The sample comprised peripheral blood. Receptors originate from a man aged 45-65 years with acute or convalescent COVID-19.

J is TRBJ1-1 and V is TRBV10-3; D remains ambiguous. The CDR3 extends over 12 amino acids. V gave up 5 bases and J gave up 0 bases, with 4 bases separating them. Germline CDR1 ENHRY, CDR2 SYGVKD. In nucleotides, the CDR3 is TGTGCCATCAGTAGAGTGAACACTGAAGCTTTCTTT. The encoded protein is CAISRVNTEAFF.

The V call is TRBV7-9, the J call TRBJ2-5; 7 bases match TRBD1. The CDR3 runs 16 residues. CDR1 is SEHNR, CDR2 FQNEAQ, per germline (reference sequence). V shed 0 bases and J 5 bases; nucleotides not matched to a gene: 9. The CDR3: CASSLAGGWIAETQYF. The DNA of the CDR3 is TGTGCCAGCAGCTTAGCAGGGGGCTGGATTGCGGAGACCCAGTACTTC.

This chain joins TRBV2 and TRBJ1-5; D ambiguous. There are 15 residues in the CDR3. The ends were cut back, 2 bases at V and 2 bases at J, with 10 bases in the middle. Germline lookup yields CDR1 SNHLY and CDR2 FYNNEI. The CDR3 bases are TGTGCCAGCAGTGAATGGGAGAGGGGCAATCAGCCCCAGCATTTT. Amino acids: CASSEWERGNQPQHF.

CDR3: CASSLAQGYSYEQYF. The CDR3 bases are TGTGCCAGCAGCTTAGCCCAGGGGTATTCCTACGAGCAGTACTTC. The rearrangement joins TRBV7-6 to TRBJ2-7, with D perhaps matching TRBD1 (6 bases). The CDR3 covers 15 residues. Germline CDR1 is SGHVS and CDR2 is FNYEAQ. V dropped 0 bases and J dropped 1 base, with 10 bases sitting between them.

There are a few counts of this clone. The rearrangement joins TRBV30 to TRBJ1-4; TRBD1 matches 8 bases. Germline assignment: CDR1 GTSNPN and CDR2 SVGIG (reference sequence). The junction had 4 bases not matched to a gene; V was cut back by 1 base and J by 3 bases. This CDR3 is built from 15 residues. Here the CDR3 reads CAWSDTGGPNEKLFF. CDR3 DNA: TGTGCCTGGAGTGACACAGGGGGACCTAATGAAAAACTGTTTTTT.

The chain couples TRBV10-3 to TRBJ1-1; 8 positions agree with TRBD1. The CDR3 runs 19 residues. J was trimmed by 0 bases and V by 1 base; bases with no gene match: 13. Germline-derived CDR1 and CDR2 are ENHRY and SYGVKD. Here the CDR3 DNA reads TGTGCCATCAGTGAGTTAGGAGGACAGGGTGGGTTTATGAACACTGAAGCTTTCTTT. This sequence encodes CAISELGGQGGFMNTEAFF.

The V call is TRBV24-1, the J call TRBJ2-2; D is possibly TRBD1 (6 bases). CDR1 and CDR2 (germline): KGHDR, SFDVKD. There are 16 residues in the CDR3. The germline V and J ends were trimmed by 5 bases and 1 base, with 13 bases remaining between them. The CDR3 reads CATSVADSLNTGELFF. CDR3 in DNA: TGTGCCACCAGTGTGGCGGACAGTCTGAACACCGGGGAGCTGTTTTTT.

This chain uses TRBV18 with TRBJ2-1; perhaps TRBD2 as D (6 bases). CDR3 length equals 16 residues. The germline V gene encodes CDR1 KGHSH and CDR2 LQKENI. V lost 1 base and J 4 bases, leaving 14 bases between the germline ends. The CDR3 DNA sequence: TGTGCCAGCTCACCACAGGGCGGGGCCATTTACAATGAGCAGTTCTTC. It encodes CASSPQGGAIYNEQFF.

This clone turned up a few times. The chain is built from TRBV30 and TRBJ1-5; a weak D match, TRBD1 (6 bases). This CDR3 is 15 amino acids long. Germline-derived CDR1 and CDR2 are GTSNPN and SVGIG (reference sequence). V was cut by 0 bases and J by 4 bases, with 13 bases left in between. The DNA for the CDR3 is TGTGCCTGGAGTGTTGGGGGGGCACGTAATCAGCCCCAGCATTTT. It encodes CAWSVGGARNQPQHF.

The chain carries TRBV12-5 and TRBJ2-1; D possibly corresponds to TRBD2 (5 bases). The germline V gene has CDR1 LGHNT and CDR2 FRNRAP. The germline V and J ends were trimmed by 1 base and 8 bases, with 9 bases remaining between them. CDR3 length: 13 amino acids. CDR3 loop: CASGLGGRHEQFF. CDR3 in DNA: TGTGCTAGTGGTTTGGGCGGGCGCCATGAGCAGTTCTTC.

The table lists this clone with a few counts. The J gene is TRBJ2-4, the V gene TRBV7-9; 7 bases are a match to TRBD2. CDR1 is SEHNR, CDR2 FQNEAQ, per germline (reference sequence). The CDR3 extends over 18 amino acids. The V and J ends lost 3 bases and 6 bases, in that order; junction bases with no gene match: 17. This CDR3 reads CASSFQSNYGGKRNIQYF. The CDR3 region has the DNA TGTGCCAGCAGCTTCCAGAGCAACTACGGGGGGAAGAGAAACATTCAGTACTTC.

Only a few counts were recorded for this clone. This sequence joins TRBV4-2 and TRBJ2-7; 8 positions match TRBD1. The CDR3 is made up of 15 amino acids. CDR1 LGHNA and CDR2 YNFKEQ come from the germline V gene. J lost 2 bases, V lost 0 bases, and 3 bases had no gene match. Written as DNA, the CDR3 is TGTGCCAGCAGCCAAGATTGGGACAGGCCCTACGAGCAGTACTTC. Amino acid sequence: CASSQDWDRPYEQYF.

The V gene is TRBV4-1, the J gene TRBJ1-5, with D uncertain. This CDR3 has 15 residues. Germline V lookup: CDR1 MGHRA, CDR2 YSYEKL. Between the trimmed V and J ends, which lost 1 base and 0 bases, there was a span of 7 bases. CDR3 DNA sequence: TGCGCCAGCAGCCAAGTGATCTATAGCAATCAGCCCCAGCATTTT. Translation gives CASSQVIYSNQPQHF.

This sequence joins TRBV7-3 and TRBJ2-1; TRBD2 might be the D (6 bases). The CDR3 runs to 14 residues. Between the trimmed V and J ends, which lost 2 bases and 7 bases, there was a span of 12 bases. Germline V lookup: CDR1 SGHTA, CDR2 FQGTGA. The chain's CDR3 is CASSLGGLLNEQFF. The CDR3 nucleotides read TGTGCCAGCAGCTTAGGGGGACTGCTGAATGAGCAGTTCTTC.

The V and J genes are TRBV6-4 and TRBJ1-1; tentative D call: TRBD1 (5 bases). V was trimmed by 6 bases and J by 2 bases, leaving 10 bases between them. Germline V CDR1 and CDR2: MRHNA, SNTAGT. This CDR3 region has 13 residues. CDR3 DNA sequence: TGTGCCAGCAGAGCGGGACCTAACACTGAAGCTTTCTTT. It specifies CASRAGPNTEAFF.

Details on this clone: One end of the junction is discordant with germline, which a read error may explain. This chain connects TRBV7-3 to TRBJ2-2; 11 nucleotides agree with TRBD2. The CDR3 is 16 amino acids. In germline, CDR1 is SGHTA, CDR2 FQGTGA. The CDR3 DNA follows: TGTGCCAGCAGCCTAACTAGCGGGGGGAACACCGGGGAGCTGTTTTTT. Translating it yields CASSLTSGGNTGELFF.

The chain carries TRBV5-4 and TRBJ1-1; no definite D call. Between the trimmed V and J ends, which lost 2 bases and 1 base, there was a span of 12 bases. This CDR3 comprises 15 residues. The germline V gene encodes CDR1 SGHNT and CDR2 YYREEE (reference sequence). CDR3 loop: CASSLEARGNTEAFF. CDR3 nucleotides: TGTGCCAGCAGCTTAGAGGCCCGGGGGAACACTGAAGCTTTCTTT. Filled out from reference TRBV5-4 and TRBJ1-1, the complete variable domain reads ETGVTQSPTHLIKTRGQQVTLRCSSQSGHNTVSWYQQALGQGPQFIFQYYREEENGRGNFPPRFSGLQFPNYSSELNVNALELDDSALYLCASSLEARGNTEAFFGQGTRLTVV.

This chain joins TRBV28 and TRBJ2-5; D perhaps matches TRBD2 (5 bases). The germline CDR1 and CDR2 sequences are MDHEN and SYDVKM. The CDR3 consists of 13 residues. Trimming cost V 4 bases and J 4 bases, with 10 bases left between them. The CDR3: CASSYGGRETQYF. The CDR3 nucleotides are TGTGCCAGCAGTTACGGAGGCCGAGAGACCCAGTACTTC.

V is TRBV9 and J is TRBJ2-5; 8 bases line up with TRBD2. Germline V gene data show CDR1 as SGDLS and CDR2 as YYNGEE. There are 15 residues in the CDR3. The junction had 7 bases not matched to a gene; V was cut back by 0 bases and J by 6 bases. CDR3 residues: CASSVAPSGQQTQYF. Here the CDR3 DNA reads TGTGCCAGCAGCGTAGCGCCTAGCGGGCAGCAGACCCAGTACTTC.

The chain couples TRBV5-1 to TRBJ2-3, with TRBD1 matching 11 bases. This CDR3 region has 16 residues. CDR1 and CDR2 from the germline V gene are SGHRS and YFSETQ. V shed 5 bases, J shed 0 bases, and the junction held 5 bases outside the gene matches. The CDR3 is CASRGTGGSSTDTQYF. The CDR3 bases are TGCGCCAGCAGAGGGACAGGGGGATCTAGCACAGATACGCAGTATTTT.

V and J are TRBV15 and TRBJ1-1, with TRBD1 matching 8 bases. CDR3 size: 11 residues. CDR1 is LNHNV and CDR2 is YYDKDF in the germline V gene (reference sequence). With 6 bases clipped from V and 10 bases from J, the junction kept 4 bases outside the gene matches. CDR3 sequence: CATSNRGRAFF. CDR3 DNA: TGTGCCACCAGTAACAGGGGGAGAGCTTTCTTT.

V gene TRBV7-3 combines with J gene TRBJ2-3; 8 bases are a match to TRBD1. V dropped 5 bases and J dropped 6; count of bases not matched to a gene: 10. Looked up from germline, CDR1 is SGHTA and CDR2 is FQGTGA. This CDR3 spans 15 amino acids. The CDR3 is CASSRAGGPWDTQYF. The CDR3 DNA follows: TGTGCCAGCAGCCGAGCAGGGGGCCCGTGGGATACGCAGTATTTT.

This chain joins TRBV5-1 and TRBJ1-2; D may be TRBD1 (6 bases). The V gene lost 3 bases and the J gene lost 6 bases, with 18 bases spanning the gap. The CDR3 runs to 15 residues. CDR1 is SGHRS, CDR2 YFSETQ, per germline. The CDR3 is CASSSARGGGHGYTF. In DNA, the CDR3 is TGCGCCAGCAGCTCCGCCAGGGGTGGGGGACATGGCTACACCTTC.

The table lists this clone with a count of one. The chain has TRBV18 and TRBJ1-5; no firm D call. This CDR3 is 12 amino acids long. CDR1 KGHSH and CDR2 LQKENI come from the germline V gene. V was shortened by 6 bases and J by 5 bases, with 8 bases between the two germline ends. The CDR3 here is CASSTPDQPQHF. CDR3 DNA: TGTGCCAGCTCGACACCTGATCAGCCCCAGCATTTT.

The chain combines TRBV6-5 with TRBJ2-1; perhaps TRBD2 as D (6 bases). Trimming stripped 6 bases from V and 4 bases from J, with 13 bases between. The V gene's germline CDR1 is MNHEY and CDR2 SVGAGI. The CDR3 covers 14 residues. The chain's CDR3 is CASRDPSAYNEQFF. For the CDR3, the DNA is TGTGCCAGCAGGGATCCTAGCGCATACAATGAGCAGTTCTTC.

This clone turned up a few times. V and J are TRBV24-1 and TRBJ2-3; possible D gene TRBD1, 5 bases. The CDR3 runs 17 residues. Deletions cut 9 bases from V and 0 bases from J, with 21 bases between. The germline CDR1 and CDR2 sequences are KGHDR and SFDVKD. CDR3 amino acids: CATGSSPREGSTDTQYF. CDR3 nucleotides: TGTGCCACCGGCTCGTCCCCCAGGGAAGGTAGCACAGATACGCAGTATTTT.

The chain recombines TRBV5-1 with TRBJ2-3; maybe TRBD2 (5 bases). CDR1 and CDR2 from the germline V gene are SGHRS and YFSETQ. The CDR3 has 15 residues. With 4 bases removed from V and 2 bases from J, the gap between germline ends came to 14 bases. CDR3 nucleotides: TGCGCCAGCAGCCTAAATGGTCGGGACACAGATACGCAGTATTTT. It is translated as CASSLNGRDTDTQYF.

V is TRBV7-3 and J is TRBJ2-2, with TRBD2 identical over 12 bases. The ends lost 5 bases at V and 8 bases at J; junction bases unmatched: 6. The germline V gene encodes CDR1 SGHTA and CDR2 FQGTGA. The length of the CDR3 is 15 residues. In DNA form, the CDR3 reads TGTGCCAGCAGCCGGACTAGCGGGGCTCGGGGGGAGCTGTTTTTT. It codes for CASSRTSGARGELFF.

This chain joins TRBV3-1 (or the pseudogene TRBV3-2) and TRBJ2-5, with D maybe TRBD2 (6 bases). This CDR3 contains 16 residues. Germline-derived CDR1 and CDR2 are LGHDT and YNNKEL (reference sequence). The V gene lost 1 base and the J gene lost 0 bases, with 12 bases spanning the gap. CDR3 sequence (DNA): TGTGCCAGCAGCCAAGCCCCGGGGGTCAACCAAGAGACCCAGTACTTC. The encoded protein is CASSQAPGVNQETQYF.